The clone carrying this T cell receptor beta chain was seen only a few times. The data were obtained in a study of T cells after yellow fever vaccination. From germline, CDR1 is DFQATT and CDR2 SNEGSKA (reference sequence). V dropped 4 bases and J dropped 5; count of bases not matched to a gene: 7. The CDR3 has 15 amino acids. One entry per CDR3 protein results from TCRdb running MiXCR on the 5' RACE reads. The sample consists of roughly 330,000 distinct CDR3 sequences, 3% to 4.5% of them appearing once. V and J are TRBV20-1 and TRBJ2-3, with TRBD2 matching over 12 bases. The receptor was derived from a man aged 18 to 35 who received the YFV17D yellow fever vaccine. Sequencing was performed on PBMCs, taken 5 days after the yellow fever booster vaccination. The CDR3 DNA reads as TGCAGTGCTAAGGCTAGCGGGGGGGCCCTAGATACGCAGTATTTT. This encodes CSAKASGGALDTQYF.